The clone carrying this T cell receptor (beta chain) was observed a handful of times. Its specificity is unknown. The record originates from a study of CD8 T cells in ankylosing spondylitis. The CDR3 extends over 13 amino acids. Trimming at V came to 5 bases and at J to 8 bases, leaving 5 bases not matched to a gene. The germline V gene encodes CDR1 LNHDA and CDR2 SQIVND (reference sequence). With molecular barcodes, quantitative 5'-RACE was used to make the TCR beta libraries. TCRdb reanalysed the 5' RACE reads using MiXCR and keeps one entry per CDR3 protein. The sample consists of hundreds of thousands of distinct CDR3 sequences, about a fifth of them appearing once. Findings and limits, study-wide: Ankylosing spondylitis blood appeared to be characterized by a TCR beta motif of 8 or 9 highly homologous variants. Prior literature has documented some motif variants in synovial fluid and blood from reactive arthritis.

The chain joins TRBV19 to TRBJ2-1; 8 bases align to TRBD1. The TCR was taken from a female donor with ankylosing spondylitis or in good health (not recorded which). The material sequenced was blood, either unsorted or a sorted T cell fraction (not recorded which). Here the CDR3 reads CASSPDRGYEQFF. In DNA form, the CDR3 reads TGTGCCAGTAGTCCCGACAGGGGTTATGAGCAGTTCTTC.